Below are 19 T cell receptor beta chains sequenced from a single sample in a study of shared clonotypes between healthy human individuals (TCRdb year 2020). Library generation was performed with the immunoSEQ multiplex PCR assay. TCRdb carries this immuneACCESS record with in-frame sequences only. Its versions omit some clonotypes, under half of them owing to an unresolved V gene in the studies checked, with the rest unexplained. Here the sample has about half a million clones; 79% occur a single time. 10% to 15% of the sample goes to the ten largest clones. Sequencing was carried out using PBMCs. The receptors were gathered from a woman aged 40 to 50 in good health. Some clones in this sample may be carry-over from other donors' samples.

This chain joins TRBV28 and TRBJ2-1, with D perhaps being TRBD1 or TRBD2 (5 bases each). This CDR3 contains 15 residues. V was cut by 8 bases and J by 6 bases, with 20 bases left in between. CDR1 and CDR2 (germline): MDHEN, SYDVKM. The CDR3 coding sequence is TGTGCCAGCTCGCAATTCCGAGGGGCCTCCAATGAGCAGTTCTTC. This gives the protein CASSQFRGASNEQFF.

This clone was picked up many times. The V call is TRBV5-5, the J call TRBJ1-5, with no clear D. Germline V gene sequence: CDR1 SGHKS, CDR2 YYEKEE (reference sequence). This CDR3 contains 13 residues. Trimming cost V 4 bases and J 3 bases, with 8 bases left between them. DNA for the CDR3: TGTGCCAGCAGCCCCCATGACAATCAGCCCCAGCATTTT. This codes for CASSPHDNQPQHF.

This clone came up many times. The chain recombines TRBV7-3 with TRBJ2-1; TRBD2 is a possible D gene (6 bases). The CDR3 extends over 15 amino acids. The ends were cut back, 2 bases at V and 8 bases at J, with 16 bases in the middle. Germline V gene data show CDR1 as SGHTA and CDR2 as FQGTGA. CDR3 protein: CASSLLRGRQDEQFF. The CDR3, as DNA: TGTGCCAGCAGCTTATTGCGGGGACGTCAGGATGAGCAGTTCTTC.

The chain couples TRBV2 to TRBJ2-7, with unresolved D. The germline gives CDR1 SNHLY, CDR2 FYNNEI. Trimming shortened V by 2 bases and J by 4 bases, and 6 bases separated the two germline ends. This CDR3 is built from 12 residues. The CDR3 nucleotides read TGTGCCAGCAGTGAATACCAGTACGAGCAGTACTTC. It is translated as CASSEYQYEQYF. The whole variable domain, remainder taken from reference TRBV2 and TRBJ2-7, is EPEVTQTPSHQVTQMGQEVILRCVPISNHLYFYWYRQILGQKVEFLVSFYNNEISEKSEIFDDQFSVERPDGSNFTLKIRSTKLEDSAMYFCASSEYQYEQYFGPGTRLTVT.

This clone appeared once. This chain connects TRBV4-3 to TRBJ2-7, with D tentatively TRBD1 (5 bases). The CDR3 is made up of 14 amino acids. The V and J ends lost 2 bases and 1 base respectively, with 9 bases between them. Germline assignment: CDR1 LGHNA and CDR2 YSLEER. The CDR3 DNA reads as TGCGCCAGCAGCCAATCGCAGGGATCCTACGAGCAGTACTTC. It encodes CASSQSQGSYEQYF.

The genes are TRBV5-1 and TRBJ1-2; 7 nucleotides line up with TRBD1. V was clipped by 4 bases and J by 4 bases; unmatched bases: 4. Germline V gene sequence: CDR1 SGHRS, CDR2 YFSETQ. There are 13 residues in the CDR3. CDR3 sequence: CASSGGQSYGYTF. The CDR3 nucleotides are TGCGCCAGCAGCGGGGGACAGTCCTATGGCTACACCTTC.

This clone was detected a few times. The chain links TRBV30 to TRBJ2-4; 7 nucleotides agree with TRBD1. V shed 3 bases, J shed 4 bases, and the junction held 9 bases outside the gene matches. The CDR3 length is 15 residues. Germline loops: CDR1 GTSNPN, CDR2 SVGIG (reference sequence). This CDR3 is CAWSPGDRDKNIQYF. For the CDR3, the DNA is TGTGCCTGGAGCCCCGGCGACAGGGATAAAAACATTCAGTACTTC. The full variable domain, in which reference TRBV30 and TRBJ2-4 provide the parts outside the CDR3, is SQTIHQWPATLVQPVGSPLSLECTVEGTSNPNLYWYRQAAGRGLQLLFYSVGIGQISSEVPQNLSASRPQDRQFILSSKKLLLSDSGFYLCAWSPGDRDKNIQYFGAGTRLSVL.

This clone was counted a single time. The chain is built from TRBV19 and TRBJ2-7; tentatively, D is TRBD1 or TRBD2 (6 bases each). The V and J ends lost 6 bases and 2 bases respectively, with 17 bases between them. This CDR3 is built from 15 residues. The germline V gene encodes CDR1 LNHDA and CDR2 SQIVND (reference sequence). The CDR3 region is CASRPRRGSAYEQYF. DNA of the CDR3: TGTGCCAGTAGACCCAGGAGGGGGTCGGCCTACGAGCAGTACTTC.

The chain links TRBV2 to TRBJ2-1; D is undetermined. CDR3 length equals 14 residues. CDR1 and CDR2 from the germline V gene are SNHLY and FYNNEI. V was pared by 7 bases and J by 6 bases, with 16 bases between. The chain's CDR3 is CASTVEAGTNEQFF. In nucleotides, the CDR3 is TGTGCCAGCACAGTCGAGGCAGGCACCAATGAGCAGTTCTTC.

V gene TRBV10-3 combines with J gene TRBJ2-2; 7 nucleotides align to TRBD2. The ends lost 1 base at V and 4 bases at J; junction bases unmatched: 6. The CDR3 consists of 16 residues. CDR1 and CDR2 from the germline V gene are ENHRY and SYGVKD. CDR3 bases: TGTGCCATCAGTGAGTTCGGCGGGAGTATCACCGGGGAGCTGTTTTTT. It specifies CAISEFGGSITGELFF.

The chain recombines TRBV9 with TRBJ2-6; D might be TRBD2 (7 bases). This CDR3 comprises 18 residues. Germline CDR1 is SGDLS and CDR2 is YYNGEE. V dropped 5 bases and J dropped 2 bases, with 20 bases sitting between them. The CDR3 nucleotides read TGTGCCAGCAGTAGACTAGCCCGGGGGCTGGCTGGGGCCAACGTCCTGACTTTC. It is translated as CASSRLARGLAGANVLTF.

The rearrangement joins TRBV11-2 to TRBJ2-1; the D is unclear. V was shortened by 3 bases and J by 9 bases, with 6 bases between the two germline ends. Germline V gene sequence: CDR1 SGHAT, CDR2 FQNNGV. CDR3 length equals 11 residues. CDR3 in amino acids: CASSFLSEQFF. The DNA for the CDR3 is TGTGCCAGCAGCTTTTTATCTGAGCAGTTCTTC. The variable domain in full, with the rest retrieved from reference TRBV11-2 and TRBJ2-1, is EAGVAQSPRYKIIEKRQSVAFWCNPISGHATLYWYQQILGQGPKLLIQFQNNGVVDDSQLPKDRFSAERLKGVDSTLKIQPAKLEDSAVYLCASSFLSEQFFGPGTRLTVL.

As concerns this clone: Different DNA sequences within this sample yield the same CDR3. This chain links TRBV18 with TRBJ2-7, with 15 nucleotides matching TRBD2. After removal of 1 base from V and 4 bases from J, the junction contained 2 bases not matched to a gene. Germline values: CDR1 KGHSH, CDR2 LQKENI. The CDR3 sequence is 16 residues long. In nucleotides, the CDR3 is TGTGCCAGCTCACCACTGGGACTAGCGGGAGGATACGAGCAGTACTTC. Its protein product is CASSPLGLAGGYEQYF.

The rearrangement links TRBV19 to TRBJ2-1, with a possible D match to TRBD1 (5 bases). The CDR3 extends over 14 amino acids. Germline V gives CDR1 LNHDA, CDR2 SQIVND (reference sequence). V lost 6 bases and J 5 bases, leaving 14 bases between the germline ends. The CDR3 region is CASSTGPANNEQFF. CDR3 nucleotide sequence: TGTGCCAGTAGCACAGGTCCGGCGAACAATGAGCAGTTCTTC. The full variable domain, in which reference TRBV19 and TRBJ2-1 provide the parts outside the CDR3, is DGGITQSPKYLFRKEGQNVTLSCEQNLNHDAMYWYRQDPGQGLRLIYYSQIVNDFQKGDIAEGYSVSREKKESFPLTVTSAQKNPTAFYLCASSTGPANNEQFFGPGTRLTVL.

The chain links TRBV7-9 to TRBJ2-5; TRBD2 matches 9 bases. The DNA matches TRBJ2-7 better at its end, which makes the J call doubtful. The CDR3 extends over 15 amino acids. Germline loops: CDR1 SEHNR, CDR2 FQNEAQ (reference sequence). In nucleotides, the CDR3 is TGTGCCAGCAGCCCCCGTAGCGGGAGAATATACGAGCAGTACTTC. This codes for CASSPRSGRIYEQYF.

This clone is a singleton in its sample. The chain joins TRBV7-9 to TRBJ1-3; D unclear. This CDR3 contains 15 residues. In germline, CDR1 is SEHNR, CDR2 FQNEAQ (reference sequence). The V end was cut by 3 bases, the J end by 0 bases, with 9 bases between. In DNA form, the CDR3 reads TGTGCCAGCAGCTTTAGAGTTAGCTCTGGAAACACCATATATTTT. This codes for CASSFRVSSGNTIYF.

The gene calls are TRBV10-3 and TRBJ1-1; possible D gene TRBD1, 6 bases. The germline V and J ends were trimmed by 6 bases and 1 base, with 12 bases remaining between them. The CDR3 is 14 residues long. Germline assignment: CDR1 ENHRY and CDR2 SYGVKD. This CDR3 is CAIRSRDKNTEAFF. The CDR3 nucleotides read TGTGCCATCAGATCCCGGGACAAGAACACTGAAGCTTTCTTT.

In its sample, this clone was seen a few times. The chain combines TRBV13 with TRBJ2-6, with a weak D call TRBD2 (5 bases). The CDR3 sequence is 21 residues long. V was pared by 1 base and J by 1 base, with 23 bases between. Germline lookup yields CDR1 PRHDT and CDR2 FYEKMQ (reference sequence). This chain's CDR3 is CASSLDSLLGFGGSGANVLTF. CDR3 sequence (DNA): TGTGCCAGCAGCTTAGATTCTTTGTTAGGGTTTGGAGGATCTGGGGCCAACGTCCTGACTTTC.

The sample holds many counts of this clone. This sequence joins TRBV19 and TRBJ1-1, with no clear D. Germline V gene data show CDR1 as LNHDA and CDR2 as SQIVND (reference sequence). This CDR3 comprises 11 residues. V gave up 3 bases and J gave up 7 bases, with 6 bases separating them. In DNA, the CDR3 is TGTGCCAGTAGTATCTGGGATGAAGCTTTCTTT. As protein: CASSIWDEAFF.